Reported below is one T cell receptor beta chain. TCRdb processed the 5' RACE reads anew with MiXCR; each CDR3 protein has one entry. Of about 370,000 distinct CDR3 sequences listed, over 25% are singletons. Germline assignment: CDR1 LGHDT and CDR2 YNNKEL (reference sequence). There are 14 residues in the CDR3. V lost 2 bases to trimming and J lost 3 bases, with 8 bases between them. The data originate from a study of identical twins' blood T cells. Sequencing used PBMCs. J is TRBJ2-4 and V is TRBV3-1; perhaps TRBD1 as D (5 bases). The receptor's source is a woman between 18 and 50 years old in good health. The CDR3 region is CASSQQGSKNIQYF. The CDR3 region has the DNA TGTGCCAGCAGCCAACAGGGTAGCAAAAACATTCAGTACTTC.